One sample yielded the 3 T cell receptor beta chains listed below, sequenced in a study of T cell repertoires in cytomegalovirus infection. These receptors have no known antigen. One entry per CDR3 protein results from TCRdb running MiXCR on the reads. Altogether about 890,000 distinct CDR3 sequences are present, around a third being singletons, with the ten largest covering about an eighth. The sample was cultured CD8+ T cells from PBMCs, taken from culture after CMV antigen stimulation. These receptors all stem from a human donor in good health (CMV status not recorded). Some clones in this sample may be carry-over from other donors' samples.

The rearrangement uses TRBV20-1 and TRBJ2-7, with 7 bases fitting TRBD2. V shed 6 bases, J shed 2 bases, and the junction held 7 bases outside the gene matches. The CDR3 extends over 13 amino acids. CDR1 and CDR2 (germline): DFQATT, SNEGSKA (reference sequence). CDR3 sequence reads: CSAREGGTYEQYF. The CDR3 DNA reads TGCAGTGCCAGGGAGGGCGGCACCTACGAGCAGTACTTC.

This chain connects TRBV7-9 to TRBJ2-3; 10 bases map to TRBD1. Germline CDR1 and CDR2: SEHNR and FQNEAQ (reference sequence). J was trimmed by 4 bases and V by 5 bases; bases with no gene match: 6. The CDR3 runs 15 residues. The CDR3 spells CASSEGQGVSDTQYF. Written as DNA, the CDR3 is TGTGCCAGCAGCGAAGGACAGGGGGTCTCAGATACGCAGTATTTT.

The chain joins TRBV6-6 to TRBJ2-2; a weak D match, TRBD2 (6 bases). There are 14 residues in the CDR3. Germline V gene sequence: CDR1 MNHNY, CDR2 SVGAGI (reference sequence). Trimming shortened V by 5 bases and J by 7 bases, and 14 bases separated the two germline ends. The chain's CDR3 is CASSDNGGVGELFF. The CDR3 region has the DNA TGTGCCAGCAGTGATAACGGGGGAGTCGGGGAGCTGTTTTTT.